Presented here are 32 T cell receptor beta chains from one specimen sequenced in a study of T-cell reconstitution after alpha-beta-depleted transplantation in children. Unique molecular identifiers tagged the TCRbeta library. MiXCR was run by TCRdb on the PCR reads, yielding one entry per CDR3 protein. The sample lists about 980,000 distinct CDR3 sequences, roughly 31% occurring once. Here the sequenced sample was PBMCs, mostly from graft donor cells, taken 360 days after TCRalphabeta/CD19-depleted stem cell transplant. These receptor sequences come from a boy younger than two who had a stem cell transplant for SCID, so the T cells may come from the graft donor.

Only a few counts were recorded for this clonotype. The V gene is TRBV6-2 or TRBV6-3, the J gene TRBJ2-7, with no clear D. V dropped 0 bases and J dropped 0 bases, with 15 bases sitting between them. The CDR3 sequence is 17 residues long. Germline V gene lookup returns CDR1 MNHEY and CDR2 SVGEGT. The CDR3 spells CASSYSIHRPLSYEQYF. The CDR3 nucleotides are TGTGCCAGCAGTTACTCGATTCATAGACCCCTCTCCTACGAGCAGTACTTC.

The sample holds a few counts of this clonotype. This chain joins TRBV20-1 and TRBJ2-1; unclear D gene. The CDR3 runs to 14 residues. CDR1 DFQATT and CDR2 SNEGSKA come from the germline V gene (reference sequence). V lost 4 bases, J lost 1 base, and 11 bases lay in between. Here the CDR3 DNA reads TGCAGTGCTATCGACTTGGAGTCCTACAATGAGCAGTTCTTC. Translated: CSAIDLESYNEQFF.

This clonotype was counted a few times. The CDR3 region has the DNA TGTGCCAGCAGCTTACGGACTAGCGGGGAACCAGATACGCAGTATTTT. It yields the protein CASSLRTSGEPDTQYF. The chain uses TRBV7-8 and TRBJ2-3; 12 bases align to TRBD2. The CDR3 length is 16 residues. The V segment lost 2 bases and the J segment 4 bases; nucleotides outside the gene matches: 4. Germline-derived CDR1 and CDR2 are SGHVS and FQNEAQ.

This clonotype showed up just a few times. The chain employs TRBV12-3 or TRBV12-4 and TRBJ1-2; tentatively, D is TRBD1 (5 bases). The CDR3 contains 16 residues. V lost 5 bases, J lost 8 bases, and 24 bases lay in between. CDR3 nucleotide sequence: TGTGCCAGCAGTGTTCGACAGCTAAACCTCCCTGGCGGCTACACCTTC. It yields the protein CASSVRQLNLPGGYTF.

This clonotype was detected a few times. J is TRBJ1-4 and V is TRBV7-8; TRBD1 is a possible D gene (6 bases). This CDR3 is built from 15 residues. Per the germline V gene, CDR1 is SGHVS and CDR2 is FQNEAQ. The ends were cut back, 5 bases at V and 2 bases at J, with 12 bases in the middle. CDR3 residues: CASSGGGVTNEKLFF. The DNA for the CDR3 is TGTGCCAGCAGCGGAGGGGGTGTGACTAATGAAAAACTGTTTTTT.

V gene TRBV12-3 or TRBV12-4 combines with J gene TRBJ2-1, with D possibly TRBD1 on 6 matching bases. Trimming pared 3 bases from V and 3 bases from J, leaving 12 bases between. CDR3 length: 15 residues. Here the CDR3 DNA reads TGTGCCAGCAGTTTTACAAGCAGGGGCTACAATGAGCAGTTCTTC. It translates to CASSFTSRGYNEQFF.

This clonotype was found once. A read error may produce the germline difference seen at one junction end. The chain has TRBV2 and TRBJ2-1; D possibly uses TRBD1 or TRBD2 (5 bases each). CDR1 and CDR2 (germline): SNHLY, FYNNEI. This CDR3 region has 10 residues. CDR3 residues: CASSGSPGLF. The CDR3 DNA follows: TGTGCCAGCAGTGGATCCCCGGGGCTCTTC.

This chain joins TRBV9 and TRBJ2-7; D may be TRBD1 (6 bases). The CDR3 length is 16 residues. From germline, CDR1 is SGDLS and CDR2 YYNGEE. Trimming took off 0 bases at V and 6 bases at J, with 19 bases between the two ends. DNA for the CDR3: TGTGCCAGCAGCGTAGAGGGGACCACAGGGTTTGGCGAGCAGTACTTC. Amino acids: CASSVEGTTGFGEQYF.

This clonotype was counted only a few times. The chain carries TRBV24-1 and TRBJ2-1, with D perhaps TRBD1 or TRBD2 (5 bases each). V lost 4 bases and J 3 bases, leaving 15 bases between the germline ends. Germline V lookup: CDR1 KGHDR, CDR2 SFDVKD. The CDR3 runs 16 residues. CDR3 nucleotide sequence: TGTGCCACCAGTGAAACCGGGACGTCCCACTACAATGAGCAGTTCTTC. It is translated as CATSETGTSHYNEQFF.

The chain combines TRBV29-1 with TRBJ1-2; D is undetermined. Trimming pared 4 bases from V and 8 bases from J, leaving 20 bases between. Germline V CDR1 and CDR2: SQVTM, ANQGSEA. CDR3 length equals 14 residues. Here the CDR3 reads CSVASRHHVDGYTF. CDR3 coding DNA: TGCAGCGTTGCTTCGAGGCACCACGTCGACGGCTACACCTTC.

As DNA, the CDR3 is TGTGCCACCAGCCCGCCTCCAGGGGTGGGGTACAATGAGCAGTTCTTC. Protein: CATSPPPGVGYNEQFF. The chain carries TRBV15 and TRBJ2-1; D perhaps matches TRBD1 (6 bases). The CDR3 spans 16 residues. The V and J ends lost 5 bases and 4 bases respectively, with 18 bases between them. Germline CDR1 and CDR2: LNHNV and YYDKDF (reference sequence).

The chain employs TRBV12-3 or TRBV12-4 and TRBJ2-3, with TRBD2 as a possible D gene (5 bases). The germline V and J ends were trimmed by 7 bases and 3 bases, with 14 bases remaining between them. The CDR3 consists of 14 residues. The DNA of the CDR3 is TGTGCCAGCATCCCCCGGGATCGGACAGATACGCAGTATTTT. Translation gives CASIPRDRTDTQYF.

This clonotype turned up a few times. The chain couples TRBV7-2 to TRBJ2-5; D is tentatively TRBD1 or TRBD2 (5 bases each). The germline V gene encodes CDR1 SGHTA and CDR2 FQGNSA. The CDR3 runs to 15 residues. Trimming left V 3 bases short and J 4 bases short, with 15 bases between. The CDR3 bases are TGTGCCAGCAGCTTGATCGATCGGGGCCCAGAGACCCAGTACTTC. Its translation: CASSLIDRGPETQYF.

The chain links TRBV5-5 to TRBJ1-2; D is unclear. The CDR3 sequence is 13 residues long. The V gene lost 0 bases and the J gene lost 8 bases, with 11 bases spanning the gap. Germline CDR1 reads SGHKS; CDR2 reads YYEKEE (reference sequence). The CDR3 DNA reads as TGTGCCAGCAGCTTGGATCCCGCCTGGGGCTACACCTTC. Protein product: CASSLDPAWGYTF.

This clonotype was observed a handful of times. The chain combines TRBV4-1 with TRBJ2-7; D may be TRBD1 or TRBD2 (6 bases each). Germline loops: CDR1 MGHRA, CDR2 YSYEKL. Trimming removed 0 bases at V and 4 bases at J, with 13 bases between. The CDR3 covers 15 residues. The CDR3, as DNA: TGCGCCAGCAGCCAAGATCACGGGGGCTCTTACGAGCAGTACTTC. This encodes CASSQDHGGSYEQYF.

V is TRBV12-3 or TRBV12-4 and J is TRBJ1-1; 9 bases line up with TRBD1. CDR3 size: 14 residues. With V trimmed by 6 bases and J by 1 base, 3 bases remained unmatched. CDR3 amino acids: CASRWTGANTEAFF. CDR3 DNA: TGTGCCAGCAGATGGACAGGGGCGAACACTGAAGCTTTCTTT.

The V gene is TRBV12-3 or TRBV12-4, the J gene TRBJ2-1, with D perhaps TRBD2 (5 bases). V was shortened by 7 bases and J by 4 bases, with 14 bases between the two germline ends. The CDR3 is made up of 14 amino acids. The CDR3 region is CASTAPGWYNEQFF. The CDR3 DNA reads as TGTGCCAGCACCGCCCCGGGGTGGTACAATGAGCAGTTCTTC.

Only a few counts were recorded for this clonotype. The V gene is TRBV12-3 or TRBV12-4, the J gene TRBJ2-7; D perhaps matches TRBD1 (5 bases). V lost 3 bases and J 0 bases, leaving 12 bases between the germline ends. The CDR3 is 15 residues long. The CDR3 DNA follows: TGTGCCAGCAGTTTCCAGGGTCCGGGCTCCTACGAGCAGTACTTC. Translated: CASSFQGPGSYEQYF.

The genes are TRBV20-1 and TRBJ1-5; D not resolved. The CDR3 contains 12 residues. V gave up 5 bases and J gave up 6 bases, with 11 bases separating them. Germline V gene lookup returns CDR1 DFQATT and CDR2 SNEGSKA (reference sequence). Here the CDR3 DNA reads TGCAGTGCTTCGGGCTACCTTCAGCCCCAGCATTTT. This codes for CSASGYLQPQHF.

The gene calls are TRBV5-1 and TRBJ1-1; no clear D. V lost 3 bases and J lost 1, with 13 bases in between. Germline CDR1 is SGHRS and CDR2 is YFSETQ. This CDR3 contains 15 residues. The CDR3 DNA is TGCGCCAGCAGCTCTAGTCAGATTGGGAACACTGAAGCTTTCTTT. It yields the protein CASSSSQIGNTEAFF.

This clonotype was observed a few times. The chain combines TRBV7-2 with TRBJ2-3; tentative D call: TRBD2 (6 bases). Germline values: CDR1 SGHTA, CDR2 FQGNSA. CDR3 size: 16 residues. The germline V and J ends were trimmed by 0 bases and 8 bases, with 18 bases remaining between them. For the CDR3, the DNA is TGTGCCAGCAGCTTAGCGCCGGGTAGCGGAGTCGGTACGCAGTATTTT. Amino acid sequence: CASSLAPGSGVGTQYF.

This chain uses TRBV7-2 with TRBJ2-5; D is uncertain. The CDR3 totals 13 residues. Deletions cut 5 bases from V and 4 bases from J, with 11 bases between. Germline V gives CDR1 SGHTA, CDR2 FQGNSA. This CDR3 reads CASSRAMTETQYF. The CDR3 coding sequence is TGTGCCAGCAGCCGCGCAATGACAGAGACCCAGTACTTC.

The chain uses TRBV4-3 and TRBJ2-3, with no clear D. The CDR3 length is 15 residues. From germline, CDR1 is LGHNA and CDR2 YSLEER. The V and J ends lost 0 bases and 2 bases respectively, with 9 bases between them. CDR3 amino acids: CASSQESRFTDTQYF. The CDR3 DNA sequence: TGCGCCAGCAGCCAAGAGTCGAGGTTCACAGATACGCAGTATTTT.

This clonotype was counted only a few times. This chain's CDR3 is CASSVERGQSSYNEQFF. As DNA, the CDR3 is TGTGCCAGCAGCGTAGAAAGGGGGCAGAGCTCCTACAATGAGCAGTTCTTC. V gene TRBV9 combines with J gene TRBJ2-1; the match to TRBD1 covers 7 bases. The length of the CDR3 is 17 residues. Germline-derived CDR1 and CDR2 are SGDLS and YYNGEE. V shed 0 bases and J 0 bases; nucleotides not matched to a gene: 6.

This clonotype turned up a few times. CDR3 bases: TGTGCCAGCAGTTCGACAGGGTGGTCCGGGGAGCTGTTTTTT. This codes for CASSSTGWSGELFF. This chain joins TRBV6-5 and TRBJ2-2, with 7 bases fitting TRBD1. CDR1 is MNHEY, CDR2 SVGAGI, per germline. With 4 bases clipped from V and 6 bases from J, the junction kept 5 bases outside the gene matches. This CDR3 has 14 residues.

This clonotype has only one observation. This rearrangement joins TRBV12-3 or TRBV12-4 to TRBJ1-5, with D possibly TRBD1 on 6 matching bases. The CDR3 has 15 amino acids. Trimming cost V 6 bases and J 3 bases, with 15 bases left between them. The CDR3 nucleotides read TGTGCCAGCAGGCGAACAGGGTACGCCAATCAGCCCCAGCATTTT. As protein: CASRRTGYANQPQHF.

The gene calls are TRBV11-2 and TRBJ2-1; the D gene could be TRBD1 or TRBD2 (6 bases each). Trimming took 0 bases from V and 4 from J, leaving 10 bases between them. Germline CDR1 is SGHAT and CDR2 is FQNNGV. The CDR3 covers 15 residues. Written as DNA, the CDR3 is TGTGCCAGCAGCTTAGAACTAGGGGGGTACAATGAGCAGTTCTTC. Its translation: CASSLELGGYNEQFF.

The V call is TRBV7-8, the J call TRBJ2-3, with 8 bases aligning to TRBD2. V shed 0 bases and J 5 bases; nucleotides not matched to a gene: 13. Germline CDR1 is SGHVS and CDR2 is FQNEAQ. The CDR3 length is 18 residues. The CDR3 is CASSLARGRGATGDTQYF. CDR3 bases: TGTGCCAGCAGCTTAGCTCGAGGGCGGGGGGCGACCGGAGATACGCAGTATTTT. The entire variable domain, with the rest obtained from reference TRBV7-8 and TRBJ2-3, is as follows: GAGVSQSPRYKVAKRGQDVALRCDPISGHVSLFWYQQALGQGPEFLTYFQNEAQLDKSGLPSDRFFAERPEGSVSTLKIQRTQQEDSAVYLCASSLARGRGATGDTQYFGPGTRLTVL.

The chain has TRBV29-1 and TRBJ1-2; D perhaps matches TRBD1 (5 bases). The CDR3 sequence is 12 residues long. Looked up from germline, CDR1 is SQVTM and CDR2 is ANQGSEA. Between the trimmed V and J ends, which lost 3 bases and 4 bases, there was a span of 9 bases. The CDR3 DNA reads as TGCAGCGTTGAGCCAGGGTCCTATGGCTACACCTTC. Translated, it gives CSVEPGSYGYTF.

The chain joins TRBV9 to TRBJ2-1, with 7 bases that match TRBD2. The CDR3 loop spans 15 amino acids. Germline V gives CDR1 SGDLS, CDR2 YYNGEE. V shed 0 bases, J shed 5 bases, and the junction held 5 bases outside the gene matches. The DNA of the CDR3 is TGTGCCAGCAGCGTAGGGGCGGGGGATGACAATGAGCAGTTCTTC. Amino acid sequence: CASSVGAGDDNEQFF.

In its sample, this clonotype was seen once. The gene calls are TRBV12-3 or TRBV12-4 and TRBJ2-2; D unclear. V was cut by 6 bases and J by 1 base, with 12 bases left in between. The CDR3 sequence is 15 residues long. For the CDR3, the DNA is TGTGCCAGCAGACCCCTACACAAGAACACCGGGGAGCTGTTTTTT. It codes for CASRPLHKNTGELFF.

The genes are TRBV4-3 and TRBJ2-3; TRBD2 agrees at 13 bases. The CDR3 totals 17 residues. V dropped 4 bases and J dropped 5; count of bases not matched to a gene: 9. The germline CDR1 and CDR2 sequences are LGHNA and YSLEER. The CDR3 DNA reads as TGCGCCAGCAGCCCCGGACTAGCGGGGGCTAAGGGAGATACGCAGTATTTT. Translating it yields CASSPGLAGAKGDTQYF.